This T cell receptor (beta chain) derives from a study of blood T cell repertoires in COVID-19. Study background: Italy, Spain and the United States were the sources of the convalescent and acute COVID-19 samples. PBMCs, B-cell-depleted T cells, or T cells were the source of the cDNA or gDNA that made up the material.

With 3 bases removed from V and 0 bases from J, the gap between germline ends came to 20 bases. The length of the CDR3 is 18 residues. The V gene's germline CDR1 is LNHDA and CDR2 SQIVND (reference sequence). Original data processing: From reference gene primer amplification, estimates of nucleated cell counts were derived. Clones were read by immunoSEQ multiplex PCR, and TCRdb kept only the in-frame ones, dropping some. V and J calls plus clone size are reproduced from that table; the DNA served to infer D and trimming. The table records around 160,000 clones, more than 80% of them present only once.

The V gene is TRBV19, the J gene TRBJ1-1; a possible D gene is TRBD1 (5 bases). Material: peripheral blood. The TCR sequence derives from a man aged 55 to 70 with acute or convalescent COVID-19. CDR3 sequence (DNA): TGTGCCAGTAGTATGAAGGGCCCCGGGGGACCCTTGAACACTGAAGCTTTCTTT. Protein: CASSMKGPGGPLNTEAFF.